These 22 T cell receptor beta chains came from one sample sequenced in a study of blood T cell repertoires in COVID-19. The table came from immunoSEQ multiplex PCR; TCRdb's copy has only in-frame clones and leaves some out. The top ten hold 7.6% of the sample, which has 100,000 to 150,000 clones, roughly 90% seen once. Sequenced input: peripheral blood. Source of these receptors: a man aged 45 to 65 with acute or convalescent COVID-19.

The V and J genes are TRBV11-2 and TRBJ2-1; 12 bases match TRBD2. The CDR3 totals 15 residues. V dropped 5 bases and J dropped 8; count of bases not matched to a gene: 7. Germline V gene data show CDR1 as SGHAT and CDR2 as FQNNGV. For the CDR3, the DNA is TGTGCCAGCAGCCCTAGCGGGAGGGTTCCCGATGAGCAGTTCTTC. Protein: CASSPSGRVPDEQFF.

This CDR3 is CATLDRVTTIKISPLHF. The CDR3 nucleotides read TGCGCCACCCTCGACAGGGTAACGACCATTAAAATTTCACCCCTCCACTTT. V and J are TRBV5-1 and TRBJ1-6, with 7 positions matching TRBD1. Per the germline V gene, CDR1 is SGHRS and CDR2 is YFSETQ. Unmatched junction bases numbered 21, after V lost 9 bases and J lost 9 bases. The length of the CDR3 is 17 residues.

The genes are TRBV13 and TRBJ2-7; maybe TRBD2 (6 bases). CDR3 size: 15 residues. CDR1 is PRHDT and CDR2 is FYEKMQ in the germline V gene (reference sequence). V was pared by 3 bases and J by 0 bases, with 12 bases between. CDR3 loop: CASSFRTTHSYEQYF. For the CDR3, the DNA is TGTGCCAGCAGCTTTCGGACTACTCACTCCTACGAGCAGTACTTC.

The gene calls are TRBV21-1 and TRBJ2-7; the DNA was not used to check the table's D call, TRBD2. TRBV21-1 is listed as a pseudogene. CDR3 length equals 14 residues. The chain's CDR3 is CASTQLRESYEQYF. CDR3 in DNA: TGTGCCAGCACCCAACTGCGGGAGTCCTACGAGCAGTACTTC.

The chain joins TRBV7-8 to TRBJ1-2; 8 positions agree with TRBD1. There are 18 residues in the CDR3. The V and J ends lost 6 bases and 7 bases, in that order; junction bases with no gene match: 22. The V gene's germline CDR1 is SGHVS and CDR2 FQNEAQ. CDR3 sequence reads: CASSSGWGGTGRDPGYTF. CDR3 DNA sequence: TGTGCCAGCAGTTCCGGCTGGGGGGGGACAGGCCGAGATCCTGGCTACACCTTC.

The CDR3 is CASSPGGTSSYEQYF. The CDR3 DNA reads TGCGCCAGCAGCCCAGGGGGGACCAGCTCCTACGAGCAGTACTTC. The chain carries TRBV5-1 and TRBJ2-7; a possible D gene is TRBD1 (7 bases). The CDR3 consists of 15 residues. The V end lost 4 bases, the J end lost 0 bases, and 14 bases lay between the germline ends. Germline CDR1 is SGHRS and CDR2 is YFSETQ.

V is TRBV5-6 and J is TRBJ1-2; no reliable D call. Germline CDR1 reads SGHDT; CDR2 reads YYEEEE. V was shortened by 2 bases and J by 7 bases, with 6 bases between the two germline ends. This CDR3 is built from 11 residues. In nucleotides, the CDR3 is TGTGCCAGCAGCTTCGGTAGTGGCTACACCTTC. It encodes CASSFGSGYTF.

The chain carries TRBV11-1 and TRBJ2-7; 11 bases are shared with TRBD1. In germline, CDR1 is SGHAT, CDR2 FQDESV (reference sequence). Unmatched junction bases numbered 4, after V lost 5 bases and J lost 4 bases. The CDR3 covers 14 residues. DNA of the CDR3: TGTGCCAGCAGCCGGACAGGGGGCCGATACGAGCAGTACTTC. As protein: CASSRTGGRYEQYF.

This chain joins TRBV18 and TRBJ1-2; D unclear. Per the germline V gene, CDR1 is KGHSH and CDR2 is LQKENI. The ends were cut back, 2 bases at V and 3 bases at J, with 13 bases in the middle. This CDR3 comprises 15 residues. The CDR3 nucleotides are TGTGCCAGCTCACCAGCGGCCCAACCCGACTATGGCTACACCTTC. Amino acids: CASSPAAQPDYGYTF.

The chain links TRBV7-6 to TRBJ1-3; a weak D match, TRBD1 (6 bases). The CDR3 contains 17 residues. The germline CDR1 and CDR2 sequences are SGHVS and FNYEAQ. Trimming stripped 2 bases from V and 2 bases from J, with 16 bases between. The CDR3 nucleotides read TGTGCCAGCAGCTTAAGGGCAGCAGGGGTGGCTGGAAACACCATATATTTT. It is translated as CASSLRAAGVAGNTIYF.

The rearrangement links TRBV29-1 to TRBJ2-1; a possible D gene is TRBD2 (5 bases). With 2 bases removed from V and 4 bases from J, the gap between germline ends came to 12 bases. This CDR3 has 14 residues. Germline loops: CDR1 SQVTM, CDR2 ANQGSEA. The CDR3 DNA is TGCAGCGTTGAACTAGCAGCCATTTACAATGAGCAGTTCTTC. This sequence encodes CSVELAAIYNEQFF.

This clone was detected only a few times. This chain connects TRBV19 to TRBJ1-4; 9 bases fit TRBD1. Germline assignment: CDR1 LNHDA and CDR2 SQIVND (reference sequence). The length of the CDR3 is 18 residues. V gave up 5 bases and J gave up 7 bases; unmatched junction bases: 17. The CDR3 coding sequence is TGTGCCAGTAGTTCTCCGGGGGACAGGGCGGGTCGAGGTGAAAAACTGTTTTTT. Translated, it gives CASSSPGDRAGRGEKLFF.

The chain has TRBV4-3 and TRBJ2-7; the D gene is possibly TRBD2 (6 bases). Germline CDR1 LGHNA, CDR2 YSLEER. The CDR3 runs to 14 residues. V gave up 2 bases and J gave up 2 bases, with 10 bases separating them. The CDR3 nucleotides read TGCGCCAGCAGCCAACGGGAGCGAGCCTACGAGCAGTACTTC. Protein product: CASSQRERAYEQYF.

J is TRBJ2-7 and V is TRBV10-3; TRBD2 matches 13 bases. V was clipped by 7 bases and J by 5 bases; unmatched bases: 14. Germline V lookup: CDR1 ENHRY, CDR2 SYGVKD. The CDR3 totals 17 residues. CDR3 in DNA: TGTGCCATCACCGATAGCGGACTAGCGGGAGATGGCCACGAGCAGTACTTC. It translates to CAITDSGLAGDGHEQYF.

The chain employs TRBV19 and TRBJ1-1, with TRBD1 matching over 8 bases. This CDR3 comprises 16 residues. Germline-derived CDR1 and CDR2 are LNHDA and SQIVND (reference sequence). V was clipped by 7 bases and J by 2 bases; unmatched bases: 12. The chain's CDR3 is CASIDWTGRDNTEAFF. CDR3 coding DNA: TGTGCCAGTATAGACTGGACAGGGAGGGATAACACTGAAGCTTTCTTT.

The rearrangement links TRBV12-5 to TRBJ2-7; TRBD2 agrees at 10 bases. V gave up 5 bases and J gave up 2 bases; unmatched junction bases: 6. In germline, CDR1 is LGHNT, CDR2 FRNRAP. CDR3 size: 15 residues. CDR3: CASGQTSGLPYEQYF. In nucleotides, the CDR3 is TGTGCTAGTGGTCAGACTAGCGGGCTTCCCTACGAGCAGTACTTC.

The CDR3 nucleotides read TGTGCCAGCAGCCCCCCCTTGGGACAGGGAGGATACAATGAGCAGTTCTTC. Amino acid sequence: CASSPPLGQGGYNEQFF. The chain combines TRBV9 with TRBJ2-1; 9 nucleotides match TRBD1. Per germline, CDR1 SGDLS and CDR2 YYNGEE. J lost 4 bases, V lost 4 bases, and 12 bases had no gene match. CDR3 length equals 17 residues.

J is TRBJ2-7 and V is TRBV4-1; 10 nucleotides match TRBD2. Germline V gene sequence: CDR1 MGHRA, CDR2 YSYEKL. The CDR3 is 15 residues long. V was clipped by 3 bases and J by 1 base; unmatched bases: 3. The CDR3 spells CASSHGLAASYEQYF. CDR3 nucleotide sequence: TGCGCCAGCAGCCATGGACTAGCGGCATCCTACGAGCAGTACTTC.

This clone showed up just once. The chain carries TRBV2 and TRBJ2-4; 10 nucleotides match TRBD1. J was trimmed by 8 bases and V by 5 bases; bases with no gene match: 3. Per the germline V gene, CDR1 is SNHLY and CDR2 is FYNNEI. This CDR3 region has 13 residues. CDR3 bases: TGTGCCAGCAGTTCCGGGACAGGGGACATTCAGTACTTC. Protein sequence: CASSSGTGDIQYF.

The chain uses TRBV7-9 and TRBJ1-3; D uncertain. The V end was cut by 5 bases, the J end by 4 bases, with 15 bases between. The CDR3 extends over 15 amino acids. The germline V gene has CDR1 SEHNR and CDR2 FQNEAQ (reference sequence). The CDR3 DNA follows: TGTGCCAGCAGCCCTCAGACTGATTCAGGAAACACCATATATTTT. It is translated as CASSPQTDSGNTIYF.

The chain recombines TRBV30 with TRBJ1-2; D ambiguous. The ends were cut back, 2 bases at V and 4 bases at J, with 14 bases in the middle. Looked up from germline, CDR1 is GTSNPN and CDR2 is SVGIG (reference sequence). The CDR3 is made up of 14 amino acids. DNA of the CDR3: TGTGCCTGGAGTTTCCCCCCCGGGGTCTATGGCTACACCTTC. This encodes CAWSFPPGVYGYTF.

This clone showed up just once. This chain connects TRBV6-6 to TRBJ1-5, with D maybe TRBD1 (6 bases). There are 16 residues in the CDR3. Germline V lookup: CDR1 MNHNY, CDR2 SVGAGI (reference sequence). Trimming took off 0 bases at V and 6 bases at J, with 15 bases between the two ends. The CDR3 bases are TGTGCCAGCAGTTACTCGAATTTGCAGGGGATTCAGCCCCAGCATTTT. It codes for CASSYSNLQGIQPQHF.